Following are 23 T cell receptor beta chains from one sample sequenced in a study of CD8+ T cells in alopecia areata (dated by TCRdb to 2017 to 2018). Library creation used the immunoSEQ multiplex PCR assay. For TCR sequencing, RNA was extracted from every sample and reverse transcribed into cDNA to serve as template. TCRdb carries this immuneACCESS record with in-frame sequences only. Its versions omit some clonotypes, under half of them owing to an unresolved V gene in the studies checked, with the rest unexplained. For this sample the table gives about 180,000 clones, of which 51% were detected only once. About 9.5% of the sample is in the top ten clones. The label giving this sample's treatment or condition can be read as: oral pan-JAK inhibitor, 5-10 mg twice daily. This specimen was CD8+ T cells sorted from blood, taken at approximately week 51, from a patient treated with tofacitinib. The receptors were sampled from a human donor with alopecia areata.

This clone has only a few counts. V is TRBV13 and J is TRBJ2-2; no firm D call. In germline, CDR1 is PRHDT, CDR2 FYEKMQ (reference sequence). The CDR3 covers 15 residues. V dropped 5 bases and J dropped 8 bases, with 18 bases sitting between them. CDR3 region: CASSGDVPRGGELFF. The CDR3 region has the DNA TGTGCCAGCAGCGGCGATGTTCCCCGAGGAGGGGAGCTGTTTTTT. Supplemented by reference TRBV13 and TRBJ2-2, the full variable domain reads AAGVIQSPRHLIKEKRETATLKCYPIPRHDTVYWYQQGPGQDPQFLISFYEKMQSDKGSIPDRFSAQQFSDYHSELNMSSLELGDSALYFCASSGDVPRGGELFFGEGSRLTVL.

This sequence joins TRBV5-6 and TRBJ1-1; tentatively, D is TRBD1 (5 bases). V lost 5 bases and J 0 bases, leaving 14 bases between the germline ends. This CDR3 has 15 amino acids. Per the germline V gene, CDR1 is SGHDT and CDR2 is YYEEEE. CDR3 region: CASSWQGGMNTEAFF. As DNA, the CDR3 is TGTGCCAGCAGTTGGCAGGGAGGAATGAACACTGAAGCTTTCTTT.

The rearrangement links TRBV7-3 to TRBJ2-4, with D uncertain. V lost 5 bases, J lost 0 bases, and 14 bases lay in between. Germline loops: CDR1 SGHTA, CDR2 FQGTGA. There are 16 residues in the CDR3. The DNA of the CDR3 is TGTGCCAGCAGCCTTGGGCCGCCTCTAGCCAAAAACATTCAGTACTTC. Translation: CASSLGPPLAKNIQYF.

This chain uses TRBV6-5 with TRBJ1-2; weak D call: TRBD1 (6 bases). CDR3 length equals 15 residues. Trimming shortened V by 6 bases and J by 4 bases, and 18 bases separated the two germline ends. Germline V gene lookup returns CDR1 MNHEY and CDR2 SVGAGI. CDR3 protein: CASSHYVGAPYGYTF. CDR3 bases: TGTGCCAGCAGCCACTACGTGGGGGCGCCCTATGGCTACACCTTC.

The chain employs TRBV28 and TRBJ1-2, with D unclear. The CDR3 is 13 amino acids. Looked up from germline, CDR1 is MDHEN and CDR2 is SYDVKM. The germline V and J ends were trimmed by 2 bases and 3 bases, with 7 bases remaining between them. CDR3 in DNA: TGTGCCAGCAGTTTAAGGACGGACTATGGCTACACCTTC. Protein product: CASSLRTDYGYTF.

The chain uses TRBV29-1 and TRBJ1-1; no firm D call. With 5 bases removed from V and 0 bases from J, the gap between germline ends came to 19 bases. The CDR3 is made up of 16 amino acids. Germline V CDR1 and CDR2: SQVTM, ANQGSEA. The CDR3: CSVNNPASGMNTEAFF. DNA of the CDR3: TGCAGCGTTAATAATCCCGCGTCAGGCATGAACACTGAAGCTTTCTTT.

This clone was counted only a few times. Written as DNA, the CDR3 is TGTGCCAGCAGCTTAAACATGGCCTACGAGCAGTACTTC. Translated: CASSLNMAYEQYF. V is TRBV7-3 and J is TRBJ2-7; D not resolved. Trimming removed 1 base at V and 2 bases at J, with 6 bases between. CDR1 SGHTA and CDR2 FQGTGA come from the germline V gene. The CDR3 is 13 residues long.

CDR3 amino acids: CASSTAAGGVGSPLHF. The DNA of the CDR3 is TGTGCCAGCAGCACCGCTGCGGGGGGGGTAGGATCACCCCTCCACTTT. The genes are TRBV7-2 and TRBJ1-6, with a weak D call TRBD1 (5 bases). The CDR3 is 16 residues long. Trimming shortened V by 5 bases and J by 10 bases, and 21 bases separated the two germline ends. Germline V CDR1 and CDR2: SGHTA, FQGNSA.

The J gene is TRBJ2-4, the V gene TRBV9; D not certain. V lost 0 bases and J lost 7, with 11 bases in between. The CDR3 runs 14 residues. The germline V gene encodes CDR1 SGDLS and CDR2 YYNGEE. CDR3 sequence (DNA): TGTGCCAGCAGCGTAGGTGTAGACCACAACATTCAGTACTTC. Protein product: CASSVGVDHNIQYF.

The rearrangement joins TRBV13 to TRBJ1-1, with D unclear. V gave up 6 bases and J gave up 1 base, with 15 bases separating them. The germline gives CDR1 PRHDT, CDR2 FYEKMQ (reference sequence). CDR3 length: 15 residues. This chain's CDR3 is CASRYVGEGNTEAFF. For the CDR3, the DNA is TGTGCCAGCAGATACGTCGGGGAGGGGAACACTGAAGCTTTCTTT.

This chain joins TRBV30 and TRBJ2-7; D remains ambiguous. V lost 0 bases, J lost 5 bases, and 11 bases lay in between. The germline V gene has CDR1 GTSNPN and CDR2 SVGIG (reference sequence). The CDR3 contains 13 residues. The CDR3: CAWSVDSGDEQYF. In DNA form, the CDR3 reads TGTGCCTGGAGTGTAGATTCTGGGGACGAGCAGTACTTC.

The chain carries TRBV2 and TRBJ2-7; no clear D gene. The V gene lost 6 bases and the J gene lost 6 bases, with 12 bases spanning the gap. The CDR3 runs 12 residues. Germline assignment: CDR1 SNHLY and CDR2 FYNNEI. CDR3 residues: CASSHWVGEQYF. The CDR3 DNA sequence: TGTGCCAGCAGCCATTGGGTTGGCGAGCAGTACTTC. Full variable domain (remainder filled in from reference TRBV2 and TRBJ2-7): EPEVTQTPSHQVTQMGQEVILRCVPISNHLYFYWYRQILGQKVEFLVSFYNNEISEKSEIFDDQFSVERPDGSNFTLKIRSTKLEDSAMYFCASSHWVGEQYFGPGTRLTVT.

There are a few counts of this clone. The chain joins TRBV10-3 to TRBJ2-5; 11 bases are shared with TRBD2. Germline values: CDR1 ENHRY, CDR2 SYGVKD. The CDR3 contains 15 residues. The J segment lost 5 bases and the V segment lost 5 bases, leaving 7 bases of the junction unmatched. In DNA form, the CDR3 reads TGTGCCATCAGTAGTAGCGGGGGGGCCTTGGAGACCCAGTACTTC. It codes for CAISSSGGALETQYF.

This clone was observed a handful of times. CDR3 region: CASLEGAREFF. The CDR3 nucleotides are TGTGCCAGCCTCGAGGGGGCTAGGGAGTTCTTC. This sequence joins TRBV5-5 and TRBJ2-1, with 7 bases aligning to TRBD1. Per germline, CDR1 SGHKS and CDR2 YYEKEE (reference sequence). The CDR3 sequence is 11 residues long. Unmatched junction bases numbered 9, after V lost 7 bases and J lost 14 bases.

The rearrangement joins TRBV5-1 to TRBJ1-2; a weak D match, TRBD1 (6 bases). The V end was cut by 2 bases, the J end by 7 bases, with 21 bases between. The germline CDR1 and CDR2 sequences are SGHRS and YFSETQ. The CDR3 sequence is 16 residues long. CDR3 loop: CASSLRPGVYDRGYTF. CDR3 nucleotide sequence: TGCGCCAGCAGCTTAAGACCAGGGGTCTACGATCGTGGCTACACCTTC.

This clone has more than one count but fewer than ten. This chain links TRBV7-9 with TRBJ1-5; D uncertain. This CDR3 is 15 amino acids long. CDR1 is SEHNR, CDR2 FQNEAQ, per germline (reference sequence). Trimming shortened V by 1 base and J by 0 bases, and 7 bases separated the two germline ends. CDR3 region: CASSLGVDSNQPQHF. The CDR3 region has the DNA TGTGCCAGCAGCTTAGGAGTAGATAGCAATCAGCCCCAGCATTTT.

This clone was counted only a few times. The chain is built from TRBV18 and TRBJ2-1; TRBD2 aligns across 15 bases. V lost 1 base, J lost 6 bases, and 19 bases stayed unmatched. CDR1 KGHSH and CDR2 LQKENI come from the germline V gene. CDR3 size: 22 residues. CDR3 DNA: TGTGCCAGCTCACCACGCGGTCCGGGACTAGCGGGGGGAAGGCTACTACGCAATGAGCAGTTCTTC. Translating it yields CASSPRGPGLAGGRLLRNEQFF. The full variable domain, with the rest looked up from reference TRBV18 and TRBJ2-1, is NAGVMQNPRHLVRRRGQEARLRCSPMKGHSHVYWYRQLPEEGLKFMVYLQKENIIDESGMPKERFSAEFPKEGPSILRIQQVVRGDSAAYFCASSPRGPGLAGGRLLRNEQFFGPGTRLTVL.

This clone was detected only a few times. The J gene is TRBJ2-2, the V gene TRBV29-1; TRBD1 agrees at 12 bases. The CDR3 spans 15 residues. V was clipped by 3 bases and J by 6 bases; unmatched bases: 5. The germline V gene has CDR1 SQVTM and CDR2 ANQGSEA. CDR3 DNA sequence: TGCAGCGTTGATTTCGGGACAGGGGGCCCCGGGGAGCTGTTTTTT. It is translated as CSVDFGTGGPGELFF.

There are many counts of this clone. The rearrangement joins TRBV28 to TRBJ2-3; D not resolved. Trimming pared 3 bases from V and 0 bases from J, leaving 19 bases between. This CDR3 contains 18 residues. Germline V lookup: CDR1 MDHEN, CDR2 SYDVKM. This CDR3 is CASSFGIEAVTSTDTQYF. The CDR3, as DNA: TGTGCCAGCAGTTTTGGTATCGAGGCAGTGACTAGCACAGATACGCAGTATTTT.

The rearrangement links TRBV2 to TRBJ1-1; D is unclear. Trimming shortened V by 6 bases and J by 0 bases, and 5 bases separated the two germline ends. The CDR3 is 12 amino acids. Per the germline V gene, CDR1 is SNHLY and CDR2 is FYNNEI. CDR3: CASRKMNTEAFF. The CDR3 nucleotides read TGTGCCAGCAGGAAGATGAACACTGAAGCTTTCTTT.

This clone was seen only a few times. The rearrangement links TRBV19 to TRBJ1-1; D is unresolved. Germline values: CDR1 LNHDA, CDR2 SQIVND (reference sequence). The CDR3 is made up of 12 amino acids. V was cut by 3 bases and J by 6 bases, with 8 bases left in between. CDR3 protein: CASSIGSAEAFF. CDR3 DNA sequence: TGTGCCAGTAGTATCGGATCGGCTGAAGCTTTCTTT.

CDR3 in amino acids: CASSSVPTGREQETQYF. CDR3 coding DNA: TGTGCCAGCTCATCCGTCCCCACAGGCAGGGAACAAGAGACCCAGTACTTC. The chain recombines TRBV18 with TRBJ2-5; D might be TRBD1 (5 bases). V was clipped by 5 bases and J by 2 bases, with 21 bases between them. CDR3 length equals 17 residues. Germline loops: CDR1 KGHSH, CDR2 LQKENI.

This chain links TRBV6-6 with TRBJ1-1; D might be TRBD1 (6 bases). The CDR3 consists of 14 residues. CDR1 and CDR2 (germline): MNHNY, SVGAGI (reference sequence). Trimming stripped 7 bases from V and 4 bases from J, with 16 bases between. The CDR3 sequence is CASILRGGGTEAFF. For the CDR3, the DNA is TGTGCCAGCATTTTACGAGGAGGGGGCACTGAAGCTTTCTTT.